The 10 T cell receptor beta chains presented below share a single source sample, sequenced in a study of Ad26.COV2.S vaccination and SARS-CoV-2 variants. Treatment noted: some 20 received Ad26.COV2.S at low or high dose, single or two shots; roughly five received placebo; per-sample allocation not given. Vaccine and placebo recipients were sampled on day 63 after the first injection. Sequencing used immunoSEQ multiplex PCR; TCRdb keeps in-frame clones, though not all of them. Among 300,000 to 450,000 clones listed, roughly 84% were seen once. Specimen: peripheral blood, collected in a trial of Ad26.COV2.S vaccine versus placebo. These receptors were taken from a person between 18 and 65 years old who received the Ad26.COV2.S COVID-19 vaccine or a placebo.

The rearrangement uses TRBV6-6 and TRBJ2-5, with D perhaps TRBD2 (6 bases). Germline values: CDR1 MNHNY, CDR2 SVGAGI (reference sequence). The CDR3 runs 15 residues. Between the trimmed V and J ends, which lost 6 bases and 4 bases, there was a span of 18 bases. The CDR3 bases are TGTGCCAGCAGCCAGAGTGGGGGGACGTTAGAGACCCAGTACTTC. The encoded protein is CASSQSGGTLETQYF.

This chain uses TRBV12-5 with TRBJ2-7, with a possible D match to TRBD2 (5 bases). V was pared by 7 bases and J by 1 base, with 11 bases between. This CDR3 comprises 13 residues. In germline, CDR1 is LGHNT, CDR2 FRNRAP. The DNA of the CDR3 is TGTGCTAGTGCCCGGGATGCGTCCTACGAGCAGTACTTC. This sequence encodes CASARDASYEQYF.

The chain couples TRBV3-1 (or the pseudogene TRBV3-2) to TRBJ1-3; D remains ambiguous. Trimming stripped 1 base from V and 1 base from J, with 8 bases between. Looked up from germline, CDR1 is LGHDT and CDR2 is YNNKEL (reference sequence). This CDR3 has 15 amino acids. CDR3: CASSQAMLSGNTIYF. Here the CDR3 DNA reads TGTGCCAGCAGCCAAGCGATGCTGTCTGGAAACACCATATATTTT.

The chain carries TRBV11-2 and TRBJ1-1; TRBD1 might be the D (6 bases). CDR3 length equals 14 residues. The V end was cut by 7 bases, the J end by 8 bases, with 20 bases between. From germline, CDR1 is SGHAT and CDR2 FQNNGV. The CDR3: CASTTRTDQPEAFF. CDR3 nucleotide sequence: TGTGCCAGCACCACCCGGACAGACCAGCCGGAAGCTTTCTTT.

The V gene is TRBV12-3 or TRBV12-4, the J gene TRBJ2-3; D not resolved. CDR3 length equals 11 residues. V lost 8 bases, J lost 6 bases, and 9 bases lay in between. CDR3 sequence (DNA): TGTGCCAGCCTACTACGGGATACGCAGTATTTT. It codes for CASLLRDTQYF.

CDR3 in amino acids: CASSQDRGIATEQFF. Written as DNA, the CDR3 is TGCGCCAGCAGCCAAGATCGCGGGATCGCAACTGAGCAGTTCTTC. This chain uses TRBV4-1 with TRBJ2-1; weak D call: TRBD2 (6 bases). The length of the CDR3 is 15 residues. CDR1 and CDR2 from the germline V gene are MGHRA and YSYEKL. V was trimmed by 0 bases and J by 9 bases, leaving 15 bases between them.

The chain is built from TRBV19 and TRBJ1-4; the match to TRBD1 covers 7 bases. CDR1 and CDR2 (germline): LNHDA, SQIVND (reference sequence). This CDR3 is 14 amino acids long. V lost 5 bases to trimming and J lost 4 bases; unmatched junction nucleotides: 4. In nucleotides, the CDR3 is TGTGCCAGTAGTCGGGACAGAATTAATGAAAAACTGTTTTTT. Translation gives CASSRDRINEKLFF.

The V and J genes are TRBV18 and TRBJ2-5; 10 nucleotides agree with TRBD2. The CDR3 length is 18 residues. V was pared by 3 bases and J by 0 bases, with 10 bases of the junction left unmatched. CDR1 is KGHSH, CDR2 LQKENI, per germline. CDR3 sequence reads: CASSPRASGSGYQETQYF. DNA for the CDR3: TGTGCCAGCTCACCGCGGGCTAGCGGGAGCGGGTACCAAGAGACCCAGTACTTC.

The V call is TRBV10-3, the J call TRBJ2-3, with unresolved D. Germline V gene lookup returns CDR1 ENHRY and CDR2 SYGVKD. This CDR3 contains 12 residues. Trimming took 3 bases from V and 8 from J, leaving 9 bases between them. In nucleotides, the CDR3 is TGTGCCATCAGTGATCGAGGCTTTACGCAGTATTTT. This codes for CAISDRGFTQYF.

The chain has TRBV5-3 and TRBJ1-4; 10 positions match TRBD1. TRBV5-3 is given ORF status, its function remaining uncertain. V lost 5 bases, J lost 10 bases, and 8 bases stayed unmatched. The CDR3 extends over 14 amino acids. CDR3 in amino acids: CARSTGTGERKLFF. CDR3 nucleotide sequence: TGTGCCAGAAGTACCGGGACAGGGGAAAGAAAACTGTTTTTT.